This passage covers 6 T cell receptor beta chains from one sample sequenced in a study of metastatic and nonmetastatic thyroid tumors. Thyroid surgery was preceded by no treatment in any patient. TCRdb reanalyzed the PCR reads via MiXCR. Of about 26,000 clones listed, about a quarter are singletons. The sample taken for sequencing was blood. These receptors originate from a female donor with papillary thyroid cancer or a benign thyroid nodule (not recorded which). Some clones in this sample may be carry-over from other donors' samples.

The chain links TRBV29-1 to TRBJ2-7; 9 positions match TRBD1. The V and J ends lost 8 bases and 5 bases, in that order; junction bases with no gene match: 13. From germline, CDR1 is SQVTM and CDR2 ANQGSEA. This CDR3 has 14 amino acids. DNA for the CDR3: TGCAGCTTTGTGGGACAGGGAGGTCGGGACGAGCAGTACTTC. It codes for CSFVGQGGRDEQYF.

The chain links TRBV18 to TRBJ2-7, with 11 bases that match TRBD2. Germline V gene data show CDR1 as KGHSH and CDR2 as LQKENI. The CDR3 loop spans 15 amino acids. The J segment lost 2 bases and the V segment lost 5 bases, leaving 5 bases of the junction unmatched. The CDR3 is CASSTTSGGAYEQYF. CDR3 nucleotide sequence: TGTGCCAGCTCAACAACTAGCGGGGGAGCCTACGAGCAGTACTTC.

This clone was recorded many times. A much larger clone is a single base away; this may be a read error. The same CDR3 can be traced to other DNA sequences in this sample. V usage is TRBV5-5 and J usage is TRBJ1-2; no clear D gene. Trimming removed 6 bases from V and 5 bases from J, with 14 bases in between. Germline V gene sequence: CDR1 SGHKS, CDR2 YYEKEE (reference sequence). The CDR3 totals 13 residues. In nucleotides, the CDR3 is TGTGCCAGCACCTCAGGAAGTGAGTATGGCTACACCTTC. Protein: CASTSGSEYGYTF.

This clone was counted between two and nine times. V is TRBV28 and J is TRBJ1-6; no definite D call. Germline V lookup: CDR1 MDHEN, CDR2 SYDVKM. This CDR3 comprises 15 residues. The germline V and J ends were trimmed by 5 bases and 0 bases, with 8 bases remaining between them. CDR3 DNA: TGTGCCAGCAGTGGCCGGCGCTCCTATAATTCACCCCTCCACTTT. Its protein is CASSGRRSYNSPLHF. The full variable domain, its missing parts supplied by reference TRBV28 and TRBJ1-6, is DVKVTQSSRYLVKRTGEKVFLECVQDMDHENMFWYRQDPGLGLRLIYFSYDVKMKEKGDIPEGYSVSREKKERFSLILESASTNQTSMYLCASSGRRSYNSPLHFGNGTRLTVT.

The V call is TRBV28, the J call TRBJ2-2; D gene unclear. The CDR3 extends over 16 amino acids. V was cut by 3 bases and J by 0 bases, with 11 bases left in between. CDR1 and CDR2 (germline): MDHEN, SYDVKM. The CDR3 region is CASSFRLQSNTGELFF. The CDR3 DNA reads TGTGCCAGCAGTTTTCGTTTACAATCGAACACCGGGGAGCTGTTTTTT.

The chain has TRBV6-4 and TRBJ2-2, with a possible D match to TRBD1 (6 bases). V was shortened by 2 bases and J by 6 bases, with 16 bases between the two germline ends. This CDR3 has 16 residues. Germline-derived CDR1 and CDR2 are MRHNA and SNTAGT. The CDR3 reads CASSDDVGQGPGELFF. CDR3 sequence (DNA): TGTGCCAGCAGTGACGATGTGGGACAAGGCCCCGGGGAGCTGTTTTTT.